Presented here are 6 T cell receptor beta chains from one specimen sequenced in a study of cytomegalovirus exposure and HLA in healthy donors. 13 Jbeta primers and 60 Vbeta primers were used for the PCR. Data came from immunoSEQ multiplex PCR; TCRdb stores just in-frame clones and leaves some out. The sample lists 150,000 to 200,000 clones, 76% seen once, with 2% to 2.5% in the top ten. Sequenced material: PBMCs. The receptors originated from a woman in her thirties in good health and CMV-seropositive.

The chain has TRBV30 and TRBJ1-3, with D maybe TRBD1 (5 bases). Trimming stripped 0 bases from V and 4 bases from J, with 10 bases between. The germline gives CDR1 GTSNPN, CDR2 SVGIG (reference sequence). The CDR3 is made up of 14 amino acids. The CDR3, as DNA: TGTGCCTGGAGTGTCGACAGTAACGGAAACACCATATATTTT. It specifies CAWSVDSNGNTIYF.

The chain is built from TRBV4-2 and TRBJ1-4; weak D call: TRBD1 (6 bases). The germline V and J ends were trimmed by 0 bases and 0 bases, with 14 bases remaining between them. This CDR3 has 18 amino acids. Germline lookup yields CDR1 LGHNA and CDR2 YNFKEQ. CDR3 coding DNA: TGTGCCAGCAGCCAAGATGGGGGCGGGGGCGCAACTAATGAAAAACTGTTTTTT. Protein product: CASSQDGGGGATNEKLFF.

Only one count was recorded for this clone. The genes are TRBV6-5 and TRBJ2-3; D is perhaps TRBD2 (6 bases). This CDR3 comprises 13 residues. V shed 0 bases and J shed 7 bases, with 8 bases lying between them. The germline V gene encodes CDR1 MNHEY and CDR2 SVGAGI. CDR3 DNA: TGTGCCAGCAGTTACTCGGGGGGACATACGCAGTATTTT. Its protein product is CASSYSGGHTQYF.

The V and J genes are TRBV7-8 and TRBJ2-1, with TRBD1 identical over 7 bases. The length of the CDR3 is 16 residues. The junction had 9 bases not matched to a gene; V was cut back by 5 bases and J by 2 bases. Germline values: CDR1 SGHVS, CDR2 FQNEAQ. CDR3 bases: TGTGCCAGCAGCAGGAAGGGGGCACCTCCCTACAATGAGCAGTTCTTC. Amino acids: CASSRKGAPPYNEQFF. Full variable domain (rest looked up from reference TRBV7-8 and TRBJ2-1): GAGVSQSPRYKVAKRGQDVALRCDPISGHVSLFWYQQALGQGPEFLTYFQNEAQLDKSGLPSDRFFAERPEGSVSTLKIQRTQQEDSAVYLCASSRKGAPPYNEQFFGPGTRLTVL.

The chain is built from TRBV27 and TRBJ1-1; TRBD1 is a possible D gene (5 bases). The ends were cut back, 2 bases at V and 0 bases at J, with 13 bases in the middle. This CDR3 is 16 amino acids long. Germline V gene sequence: CDR1 MNHEY, CDR2 SMNVEV (reference sequence). CDR3 amino acids: CASSLVGLGMNTEAFF. The CDR3 DNA sequence: TGTGCCAGCAGTTTAGTGGGGCTCGGAATGAACACTGAAGCTTTCTTT.

The genes are TRBV9 and TRBJ1-5; 7 nucleotides agree with TRBD1. CDR1 is SGDLS, CDR2 YYNGEE, per germline. CDR3 length equals 15 residues. The junction had 5 bases not matched to a gene; V was cut back by 4 bases and J by 1 base. CDR3 amino acids: CASSPGQESNQPQHF. CDR3 nucleotide sequence: TGTGCCAGCAGCCCAGGACAGGAAAGCAATCAGCCCCAGCATTTT.